This TCR beta chain came from a study of blood T cells in healthy people across ages. Alongside a J-beta primer mix, a sample-barcoded 5' primer served in a second PCR lasting roughly 6 to 11 cycles. At least 2.5 million CDR3-containing paired-end reads were obtained per sample. TCRdb ran MiXCR on the 5' RACE reads and lists one entry per CDR3 protein. The data contain over 1,200,000 distinct CDR3 sequences, 45% to 70% of them singletons. Germline CDR1 is MNHEY and CDR2 is SVGAGI. V shed 4 bases and J 2 bases; nucleotides not matched to a gene: 11. The CDR3 has 18 amino acids. This clonotype was seen more than once but under ten times. Its matching antigen is unknown. Study-wide results and limits: Diversity figures based on one million T cells were deemed too low.

Sequencing input: blood. This chain links TRBV6-5 with TRBJ2-4; 10 nucleotides line up with TRBD1. The sequence came from a man aged 18 to 29 in good health. Written as DNA, the CDR3 is TGTGCCAGCAGTTTGGGACAGGGGCGAGAAAGACCCAAAAACATTCAGTACTTC. It codes for CASSLGQGRERPKNIQYF.